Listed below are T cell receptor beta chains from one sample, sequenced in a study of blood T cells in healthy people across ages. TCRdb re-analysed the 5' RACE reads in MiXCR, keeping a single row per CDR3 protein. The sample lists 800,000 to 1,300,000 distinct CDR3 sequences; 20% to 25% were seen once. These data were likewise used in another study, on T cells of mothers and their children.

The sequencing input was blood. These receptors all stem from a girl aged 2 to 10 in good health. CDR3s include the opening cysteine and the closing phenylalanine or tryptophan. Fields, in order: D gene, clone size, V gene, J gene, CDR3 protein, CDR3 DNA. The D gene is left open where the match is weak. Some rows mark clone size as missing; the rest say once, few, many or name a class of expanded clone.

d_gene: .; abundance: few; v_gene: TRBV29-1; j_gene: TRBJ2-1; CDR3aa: CSVESFGRNRVYNEQFF; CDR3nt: TGCAGCGTTGAAAGCTTTGGGAGAAATAGGGTCTACAATGAGCAGTTCTTC
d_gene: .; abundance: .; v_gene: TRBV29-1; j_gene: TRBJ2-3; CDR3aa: CSVVDLSTDTQYF; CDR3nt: TGCAGCGTTGTGGATCTTAGCACAGATACGCAGTATTTT
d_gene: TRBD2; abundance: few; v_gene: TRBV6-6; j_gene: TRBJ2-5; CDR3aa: CASRPLGAGGKTQYF; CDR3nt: TGTGCCAGCAGACCCCTAGGCGCGGGGGGGAAGACCCAGTACTTC
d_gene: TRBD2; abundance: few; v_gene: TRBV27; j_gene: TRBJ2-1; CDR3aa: CASSPPLAGAYNEQFF; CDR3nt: TGTGCCAGCAGCCCCCCCCTAGCGGGGGCCTACAATGAGCAGTTCTTC
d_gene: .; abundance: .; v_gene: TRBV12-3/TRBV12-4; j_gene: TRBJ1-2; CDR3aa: CASSLSGATGGYTF; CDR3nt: TGTGCCAGCAGTTTATCGGGGGCGACGGGAGGCTACACCTTC
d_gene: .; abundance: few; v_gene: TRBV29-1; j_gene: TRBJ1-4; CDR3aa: CSVQGVGEKLFF; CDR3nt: TGCAGCGTGCAGGGAGTTGGTGAAAAACTGTTTTTT
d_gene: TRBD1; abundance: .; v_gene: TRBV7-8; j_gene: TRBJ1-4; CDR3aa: CAGSPGQGRKLFF; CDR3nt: TGTGCCGGCAGCCCAGGACAGGGACGGAAACTGTTTTTT
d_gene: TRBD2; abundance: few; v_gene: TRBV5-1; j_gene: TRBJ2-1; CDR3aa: CASSLLGLAGGGSYNEQFF; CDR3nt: TGCGCCAGCAGCTTGCTGGGACTAGCGGGAGGAGGTTCCTACAATGAGCAGTTCTTC
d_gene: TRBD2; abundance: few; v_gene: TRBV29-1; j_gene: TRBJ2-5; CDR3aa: CSVAGAGSQETQYF; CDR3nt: TGCAGCGTAGCAGGAGCGGGGAGCCAAGAGACCCAGTACTTC
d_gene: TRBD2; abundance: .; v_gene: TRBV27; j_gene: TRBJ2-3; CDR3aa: CASSPGKGGRTDTQYF; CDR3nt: TGTGCCAGCAGTCCGGGAAAGGGAGGGAGAACAGATACGCAGTATTTT
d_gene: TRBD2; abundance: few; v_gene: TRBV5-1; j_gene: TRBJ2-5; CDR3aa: CASSLLAGANFGETQYF; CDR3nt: TGCGCCAGCAGCTTGTTAGCGGGGGCCAACTTCGGTGAGACCCAGTACTTC
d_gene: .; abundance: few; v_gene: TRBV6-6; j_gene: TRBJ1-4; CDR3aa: CASSYEREELFF; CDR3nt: TGTGCCAGCAGTTACGAGCGGGAAGAACTGTTTTTT
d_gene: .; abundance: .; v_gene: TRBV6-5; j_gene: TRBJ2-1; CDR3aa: CASRNHRANEQFF; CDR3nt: TGTGCCAGCAGAAACCACAGGGCCAATGAGCAGTTCTTC
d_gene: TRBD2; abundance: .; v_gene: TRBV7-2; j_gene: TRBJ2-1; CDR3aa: CASSLASTTSGANNEQFF; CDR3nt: TGTGCCAGCAGCTTAGCCTCCACGACTAGCGGGGCTAACAATGAGCAGTTCTTC
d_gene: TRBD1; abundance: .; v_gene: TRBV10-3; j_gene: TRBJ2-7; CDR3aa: CAISESDRVYEQYF; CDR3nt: TGTGCCATCAGTGAGTCGGACAGGGTTTACGAGCAGTACTTC
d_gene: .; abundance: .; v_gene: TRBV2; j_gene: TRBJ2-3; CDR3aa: CASSEAYDTQYF; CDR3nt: TGTGCCAGCAGTGAAGCGTACGATACGCAGTATTTT
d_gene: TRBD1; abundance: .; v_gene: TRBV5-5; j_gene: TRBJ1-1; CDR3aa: CASSPTGTDEAFF; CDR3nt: TGTGCCAGCAGCCCGACCGGGACAGATGAAGCTTTCTTT
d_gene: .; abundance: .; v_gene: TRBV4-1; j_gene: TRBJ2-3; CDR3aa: CASSPTGVSTDTQYF; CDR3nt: TGCGCCAGCAGCCCGACCGGGGTCAGCACAGATACGCAGTATTTT
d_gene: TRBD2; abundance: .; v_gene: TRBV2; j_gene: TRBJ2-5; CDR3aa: CASSDYGGSKTQYF; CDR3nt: TGTGCCAGCAGTGATTATGGCGGGAGCAAGACCCAGTACTTC
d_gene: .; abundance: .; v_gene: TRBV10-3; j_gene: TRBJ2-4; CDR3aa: CAISESPRGGNIQYF; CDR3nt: TGTGCCATCAGTGAGTCTCCGAGGGGAGGCAACATTCAGTACTTC
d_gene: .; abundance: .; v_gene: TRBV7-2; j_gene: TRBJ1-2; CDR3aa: CASSFQAGSYGYTF; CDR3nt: TGTGCCAGCAGCTTTCAAGCAGGGAGCTATGGCTACACCTTC
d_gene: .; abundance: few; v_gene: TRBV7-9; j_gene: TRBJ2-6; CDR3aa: CASSLFRGAGANVLTF; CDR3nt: TGTGCCAGCAGCTTATTTCGCGGAGCTGGGGCCAACGTCCTGACTTTC
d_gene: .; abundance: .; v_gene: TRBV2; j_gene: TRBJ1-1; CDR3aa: CASIWEGKNTEAFF; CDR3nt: TGTGCCAGCATCTGGGAAGGGAAGAACACTGAAGCTTTCTTT
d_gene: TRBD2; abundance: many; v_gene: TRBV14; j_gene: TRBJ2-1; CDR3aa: CASSPGLAGVGEQFF; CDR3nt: TGTGCCAGCAGCCCGGGACTAGCGGGTGTTGGTGAGCAGTTCTTC
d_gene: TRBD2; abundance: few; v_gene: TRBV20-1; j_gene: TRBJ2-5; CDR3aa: CSARDSLAGGETQYF; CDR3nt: TGCAGTGCTAGAGATTCCCTAGCGGGGGGGGAGACCCAGTACTTC
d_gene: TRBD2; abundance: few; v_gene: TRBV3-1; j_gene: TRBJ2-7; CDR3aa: CASSLRLGLAGELAYEQYF; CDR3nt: TGTGCCAGCAGCCTCCGACTCGGACTAGCGGGAGAGTTGGCCTACGAGCAGTACTTC
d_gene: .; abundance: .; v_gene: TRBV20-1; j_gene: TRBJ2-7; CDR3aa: CSARVASVYEQYF; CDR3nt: TGCAGTGCTAGGGTTGCTAGCGTCTACGAGCAGTACTTC
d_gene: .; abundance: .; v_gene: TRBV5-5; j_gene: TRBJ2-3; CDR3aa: CASNALTDTQYF; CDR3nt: TGTGCCAGCAACGCCCTCACAGATACGCAGTATTTT
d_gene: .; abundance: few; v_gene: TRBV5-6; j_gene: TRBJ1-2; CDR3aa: CASSLAGAHGYTF; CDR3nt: TGTGCCAGCAGCTTGGCCGGGGCCCACGGCTACACCTTC
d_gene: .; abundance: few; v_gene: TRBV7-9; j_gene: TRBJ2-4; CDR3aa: CASSSTNNIQYF; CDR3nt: TGTGCCAGCAGCTCGACCAACAACATTCAGTACTTC
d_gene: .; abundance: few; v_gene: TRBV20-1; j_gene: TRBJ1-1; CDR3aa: CSAIQEPQNTEAFF; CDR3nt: TGCAGTGCTATCCAGGAGCCCCAAAACACTGAAGCTTTCTTT
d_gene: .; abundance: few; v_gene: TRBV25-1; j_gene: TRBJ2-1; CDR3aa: CASGKTVAQFF; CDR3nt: TGTGCCAGCGGTAAGACAGTCGCGCAGTTCTTC
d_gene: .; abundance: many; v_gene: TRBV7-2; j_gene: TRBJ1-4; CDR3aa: CASSASNEKLFF; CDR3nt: TGTGCCAGCAGCGCGTCAAATGAAAAACTGTTTTTT
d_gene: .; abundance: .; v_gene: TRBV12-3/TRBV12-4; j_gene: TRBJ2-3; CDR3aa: CASSLKRTERDTQYF; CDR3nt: TGTGCCAGCAGTTTGAAAAGGACGGAGCGGGATACGCAGTATTTT
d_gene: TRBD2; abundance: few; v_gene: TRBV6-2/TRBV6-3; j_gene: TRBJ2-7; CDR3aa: CASSPNLAGSYEQYF; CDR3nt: TGTGCCAGCAGCCCTAACTTAGCGGGGTCGTACGAGCAGTACTTC
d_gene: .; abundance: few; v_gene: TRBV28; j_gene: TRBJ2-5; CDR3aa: CASSFRKTQYF; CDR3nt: TGTGCCAGCAGTTTTAGAAAGACCCAGTACTTC
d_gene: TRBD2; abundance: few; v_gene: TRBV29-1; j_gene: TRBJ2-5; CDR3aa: CSVGTSGPQETQYF; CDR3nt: TGCAGCGTCGGGACTAGCGGACCGCAAGAGACCCAGTACTTC
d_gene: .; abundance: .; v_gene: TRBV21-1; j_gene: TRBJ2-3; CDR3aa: CASSEEALQGGWTDTQYF; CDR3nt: TGTGCCAGCAGCGAGGAAGCCCTACAGGGTGGTTGGACAGATACGCAGTATTTT
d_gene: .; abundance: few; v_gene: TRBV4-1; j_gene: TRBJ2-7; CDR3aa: CASSQEFTLYEQYF; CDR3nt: TGCGCCAGCAGCCAAGAGTTTACTCTGTACGAGCAGTACTTC
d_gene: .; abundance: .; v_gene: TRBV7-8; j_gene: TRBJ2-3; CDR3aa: CASSDWITDTQYF; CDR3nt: TGTGCCAGCTCCGACTGGATCACAGATACGCAGTATTTT
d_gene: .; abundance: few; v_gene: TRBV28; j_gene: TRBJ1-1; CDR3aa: CASRSGRRDTEAFF; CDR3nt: TGTGCCAGCAGAAGTGGGAGGCGGGACACTGAAGCTTTCTTT